This T cell receptor beta chain is drawn from a study of blood T cell repertoires in COVID-19. Whole-study context: Italy, Spain and the United States were the sources of the convalescent and acute COVID-19 samples.

In the source study's methods: Reference gene primers were amplified, and this amplification served to estimate nucleated cell counts. Generated by immunoSEQ multiplex PCR, the TCRdb table keeps only in-frame clones and is missing some. That table is the source of V, J and clone size, and D and trimming were worked out from the DNA. The table lists approximately 250,000 clones, 65% to 90% of them singletons, with approximately 9.6% in the top ten. CDR1 is LGHDT, CDR2 YNNKEL, per germline (reference sequence). CDR3 length equals 13 residues. J was trimmed by 7 bases and V by 6 bases; bases with no gene match: 7.

The TCR originated in a woman aged 50 to 65 with acute COVID-19. Sequencing was performed on PBMCs or T cells enriched from blood (not recorded which). The V and J genes are TRBV3-1 (or the pseudogene TRBV3-2) and TRBJ1-2; TRBD1 matches at 8 bases. The CDR3 loop is CASRGGQAAGYTF. The CDR3 coding sequence is TGTGCCAGCAGAGGGGGACAGGCGGCTGGCTACACCTTC.